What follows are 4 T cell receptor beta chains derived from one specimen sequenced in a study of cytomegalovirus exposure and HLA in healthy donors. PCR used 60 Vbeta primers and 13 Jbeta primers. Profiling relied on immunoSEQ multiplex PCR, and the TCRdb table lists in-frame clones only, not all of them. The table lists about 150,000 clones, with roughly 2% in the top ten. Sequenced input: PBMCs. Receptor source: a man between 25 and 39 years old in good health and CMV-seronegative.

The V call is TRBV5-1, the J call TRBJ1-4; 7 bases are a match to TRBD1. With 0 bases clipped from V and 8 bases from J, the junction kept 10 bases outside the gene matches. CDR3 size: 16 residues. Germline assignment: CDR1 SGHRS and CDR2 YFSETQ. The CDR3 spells CASSLGLGRGEEKLFF. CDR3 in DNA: TGCGCCAGCAGCTTGGGCCTTGGCAGGGGGGAAGAAAAACTGTTTTTT.

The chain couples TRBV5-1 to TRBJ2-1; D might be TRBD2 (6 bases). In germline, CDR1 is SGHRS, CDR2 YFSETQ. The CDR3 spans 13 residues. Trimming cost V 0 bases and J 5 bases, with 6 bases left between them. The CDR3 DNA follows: TGCGCCAGCAGCTTGGGGGGGGACAATGAGCAGTTCTTC. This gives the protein CASSLGGDNEQFF.

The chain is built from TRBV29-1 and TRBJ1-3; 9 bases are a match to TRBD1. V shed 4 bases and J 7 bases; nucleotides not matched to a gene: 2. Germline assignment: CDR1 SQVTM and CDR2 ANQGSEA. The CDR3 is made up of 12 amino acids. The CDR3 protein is CSVGDRGNTIYF. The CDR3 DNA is TGCAGCGTTGGAGACAGGGGGAACACCATATATTTT. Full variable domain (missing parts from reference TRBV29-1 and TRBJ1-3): SAVISQKPSRDICQRGTSLTIQCQVDSQVTMMFWYRQQPGQSLTLIATANQGSEATYESGFVIDKFPISRPNLTFSTLTVSNMSPEDSSIYLCSVGDRGNTIYFGEGSWLTVV.

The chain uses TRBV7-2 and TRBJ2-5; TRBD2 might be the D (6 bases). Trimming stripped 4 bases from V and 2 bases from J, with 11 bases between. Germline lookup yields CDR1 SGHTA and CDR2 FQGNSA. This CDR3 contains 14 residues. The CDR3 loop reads CASSSGLLQETQYF. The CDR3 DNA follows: TGTGCCAGCAGCTCGGGACTGTTACAAGAGACCCAGTACTTC.